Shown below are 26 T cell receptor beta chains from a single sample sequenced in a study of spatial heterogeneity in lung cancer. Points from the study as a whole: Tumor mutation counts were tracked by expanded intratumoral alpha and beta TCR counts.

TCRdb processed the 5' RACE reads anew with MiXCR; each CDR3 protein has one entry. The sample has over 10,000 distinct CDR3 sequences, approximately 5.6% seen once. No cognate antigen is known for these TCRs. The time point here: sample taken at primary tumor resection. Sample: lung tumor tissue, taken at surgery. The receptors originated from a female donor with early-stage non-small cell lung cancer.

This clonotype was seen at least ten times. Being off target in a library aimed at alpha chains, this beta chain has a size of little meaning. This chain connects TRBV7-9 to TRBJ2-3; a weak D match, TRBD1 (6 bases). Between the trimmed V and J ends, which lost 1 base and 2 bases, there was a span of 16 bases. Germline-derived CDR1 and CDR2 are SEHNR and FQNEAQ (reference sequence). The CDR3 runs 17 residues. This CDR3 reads CASSLVTGGLVTDTQYF. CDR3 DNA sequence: TGTGCCAGCAGCTTAGTGACAGGCGGGCTGGTCACAGATACGCAGTATTTT.

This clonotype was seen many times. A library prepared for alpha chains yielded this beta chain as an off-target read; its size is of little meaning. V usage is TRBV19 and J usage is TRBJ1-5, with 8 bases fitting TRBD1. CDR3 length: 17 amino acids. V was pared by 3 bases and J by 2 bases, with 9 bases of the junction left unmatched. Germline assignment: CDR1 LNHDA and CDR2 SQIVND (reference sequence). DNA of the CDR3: TGTGCCAGTAGTATGTACAGGGGGAAGAAGGGCAATCAGCCCCAGCATTTT. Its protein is CASSMYRGKKGNQPQHF.

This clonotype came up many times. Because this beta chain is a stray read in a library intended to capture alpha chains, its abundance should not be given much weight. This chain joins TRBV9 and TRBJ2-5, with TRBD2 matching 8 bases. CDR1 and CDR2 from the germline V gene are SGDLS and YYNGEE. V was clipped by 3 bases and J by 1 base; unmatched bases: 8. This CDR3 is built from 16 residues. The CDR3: CASSGAPRGAQETQYF. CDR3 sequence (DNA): TGTGCCAGCAGCGGGGCGCCGCGGGGGGCCCAAGAGACCCAGTACTTC.

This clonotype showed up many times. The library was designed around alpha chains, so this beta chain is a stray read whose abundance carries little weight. DNA of the CDR3: TGTGCCAGCAAGCCCGACAGTTATGAGGGCTACACCTTC. It encodes CASKPDSYEGYTF. The V and J genes are TRBV12-3 or TRBV12-4 and TRBJ1-2; D might be TRBD1 (5 bases). There are 13 residues in the CDR3. V was clipped by 7 bases and J by 8 bases, with 17 bases between them.

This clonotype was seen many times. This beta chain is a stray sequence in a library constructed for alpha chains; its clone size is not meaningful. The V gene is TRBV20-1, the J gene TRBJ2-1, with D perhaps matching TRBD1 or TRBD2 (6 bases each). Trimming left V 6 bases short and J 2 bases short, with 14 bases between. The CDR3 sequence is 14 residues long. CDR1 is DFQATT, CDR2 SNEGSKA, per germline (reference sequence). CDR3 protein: CSASGAPTYNEQFF. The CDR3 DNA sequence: TGCAGTGCCTCGGGGGCGCCGACCTACAATGAGCAGTTCTTC.

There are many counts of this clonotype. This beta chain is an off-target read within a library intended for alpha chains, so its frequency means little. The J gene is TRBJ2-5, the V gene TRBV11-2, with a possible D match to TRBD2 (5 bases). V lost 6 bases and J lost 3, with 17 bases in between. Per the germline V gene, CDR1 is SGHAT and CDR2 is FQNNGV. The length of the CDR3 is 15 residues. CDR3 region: CASRYPGKPKETQYF. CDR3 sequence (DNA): TGTGCCAGCAGATACCCCGGGAAACCTAAAGAGACCCAGTACTTC.

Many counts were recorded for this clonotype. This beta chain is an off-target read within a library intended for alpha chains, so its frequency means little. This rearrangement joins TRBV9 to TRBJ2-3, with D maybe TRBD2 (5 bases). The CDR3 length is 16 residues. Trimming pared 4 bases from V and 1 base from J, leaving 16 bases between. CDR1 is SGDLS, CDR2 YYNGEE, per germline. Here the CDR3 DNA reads TGTGCCAGCAGCCCTCCGCGGGCGGTTGGCACAGATACGCAGTATTTT. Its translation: CASSPPRAVGTDTQYF.

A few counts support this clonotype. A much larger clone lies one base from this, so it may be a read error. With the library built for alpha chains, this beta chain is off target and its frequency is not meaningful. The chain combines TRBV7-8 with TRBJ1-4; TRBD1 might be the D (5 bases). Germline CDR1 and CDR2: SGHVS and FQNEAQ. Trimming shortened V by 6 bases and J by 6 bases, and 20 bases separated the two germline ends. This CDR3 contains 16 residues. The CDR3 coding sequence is TGTGCCAGCAGGAGACACGGGGGACGCACGGATGAAAAACTGTTTTTT. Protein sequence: CASRRHGGRTDEKLFF.

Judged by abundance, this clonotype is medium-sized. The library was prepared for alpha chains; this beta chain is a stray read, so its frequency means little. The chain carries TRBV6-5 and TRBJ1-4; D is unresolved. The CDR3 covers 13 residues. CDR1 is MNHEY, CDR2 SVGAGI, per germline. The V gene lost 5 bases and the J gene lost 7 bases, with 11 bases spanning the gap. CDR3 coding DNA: TGTGCCAGCAGTCGCCAGTGGGGTGAAAAACTGTTTTTT. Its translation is CASSRQWGEKLFF.

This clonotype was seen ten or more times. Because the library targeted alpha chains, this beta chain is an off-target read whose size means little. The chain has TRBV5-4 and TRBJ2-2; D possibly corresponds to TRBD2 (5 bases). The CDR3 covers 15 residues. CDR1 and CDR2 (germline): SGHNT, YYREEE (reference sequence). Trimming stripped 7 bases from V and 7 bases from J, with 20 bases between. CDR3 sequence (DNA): TGTGCCAGCGGCCCTCCTCCGGGGTTAATCGGGGAGCTGTTTTTT. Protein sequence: CASGPPPGLIGELFF.

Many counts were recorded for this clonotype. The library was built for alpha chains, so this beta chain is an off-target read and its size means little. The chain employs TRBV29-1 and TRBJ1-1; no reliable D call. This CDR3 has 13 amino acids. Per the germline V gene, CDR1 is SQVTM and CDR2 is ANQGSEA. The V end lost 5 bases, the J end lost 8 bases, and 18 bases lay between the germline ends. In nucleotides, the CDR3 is TGCAGCGTTCCAAAAATCGGGCAGGCAGAAGCTTTCTTT. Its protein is CSVPKIGQAEAFF.

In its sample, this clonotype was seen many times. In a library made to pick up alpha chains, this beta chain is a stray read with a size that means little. In nucleotides, the CDR3 is TGTGCCAGCAGCCAAACACAGGGCCCTTCTGGAAACACCATATATTTT. Encoded protein: CASSQTQGPSGNTIYF. J is TRBJ1-3 and V is TRBV11-2; TRBD1 might be the D (6 bases). The V gene's germline CDR1 is SGHAT and CDR2 FQNNGV. CDR3 length equals 16 residues. Trimming left V 5 bases short and J 1 base short, with 15 bases between.

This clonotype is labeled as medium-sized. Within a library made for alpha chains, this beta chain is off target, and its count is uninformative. The CDR3 coding sequence is TGTGCCAGCAGCTCCCTAGGGAATGAGCAGTTCTTC. Amino acid sequence: CASSSLGNEQFF. V is TRBV11-2 and J is TRBJ2-1; D gene ambiguous. V lost 4 bases and J 7 bases, leaving 8 bases between the germline ends. Germline V lookup: CDR1 SGHAT, CDR2 FQNNGV. The CDR3 runs 12 residues.

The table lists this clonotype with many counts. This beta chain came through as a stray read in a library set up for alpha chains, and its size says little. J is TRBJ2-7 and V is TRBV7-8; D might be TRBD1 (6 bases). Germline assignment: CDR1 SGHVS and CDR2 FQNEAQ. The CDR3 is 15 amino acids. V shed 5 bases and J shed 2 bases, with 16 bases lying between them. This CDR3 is CASSPSRGGAYEQYF. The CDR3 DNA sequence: TGTGCCAGCAGCCCCAGCAGGGGTGGGGCCTACGAGCAGTACTTC.

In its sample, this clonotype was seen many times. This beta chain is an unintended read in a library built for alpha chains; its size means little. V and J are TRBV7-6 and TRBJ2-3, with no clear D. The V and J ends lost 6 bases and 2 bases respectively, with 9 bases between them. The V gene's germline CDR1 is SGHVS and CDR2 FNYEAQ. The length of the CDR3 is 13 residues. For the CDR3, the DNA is TGTGCCAGCAGGGGCCAGGCCACAGATACGCAGTATTTT. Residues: CASRGQATDTQYF.

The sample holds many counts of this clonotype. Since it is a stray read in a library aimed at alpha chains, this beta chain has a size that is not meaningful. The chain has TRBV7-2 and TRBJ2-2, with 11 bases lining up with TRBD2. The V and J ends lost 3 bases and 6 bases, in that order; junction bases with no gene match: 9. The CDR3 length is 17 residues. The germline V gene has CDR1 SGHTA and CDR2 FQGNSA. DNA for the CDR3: TGTGCCAGCAGCTTGCTCCCTAGCGGGGGGCTGTCCGGGGAGCTGTTTTTT. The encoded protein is CASSLLPSGGLSGELFF.

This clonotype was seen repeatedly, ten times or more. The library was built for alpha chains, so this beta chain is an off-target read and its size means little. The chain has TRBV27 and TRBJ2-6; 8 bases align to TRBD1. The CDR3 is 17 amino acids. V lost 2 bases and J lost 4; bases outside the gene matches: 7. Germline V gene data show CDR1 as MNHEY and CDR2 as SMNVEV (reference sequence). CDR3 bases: TGTGCCAGCAGTTTAGTCTTCAGGGGGCCAGGGGCCAACGTCCTGACTTTC. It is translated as CASSLVFRGPGANVLTF.

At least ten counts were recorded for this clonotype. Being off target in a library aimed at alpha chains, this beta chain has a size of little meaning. CDR3 DNA sequence: TGTGCCAGCAGCCAAGCAAAAGGTGTTCGGGGTAACTATGGCTACACCTTC. Translation: CASSQAKGVRGNYGYTF. The chain joins TRBV3-1 to TRBJ1-2; D unclear. CDR3 length: 17 residues. Germline V gene lookup returns CDR1 LGHDT and CDR2 YNNKEL (reference sequence). The germline V and J ends were trimmed by 1 base and 1 base, with 16 bases remaining between them. Full variable domain (remainder filled in from reference TRBV3-1 and TRBJ1-2): DTAVSQTPKYLVTQMGNDKSIKCEQNLGHDTMYWYKQDSKKFLKIMFSYNNKELIINETVPNRFSPKSPDKAHLNLHINSLELGDSAVYFCASSQAKGVRGNYGYTFGSGTRLTVV.

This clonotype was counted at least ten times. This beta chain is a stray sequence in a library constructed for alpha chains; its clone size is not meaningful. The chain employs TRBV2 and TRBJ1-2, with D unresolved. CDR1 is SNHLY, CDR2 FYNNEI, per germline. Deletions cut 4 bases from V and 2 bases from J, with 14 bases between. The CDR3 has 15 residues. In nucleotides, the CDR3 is TGTGCCAGCAGTGCTCAGCTTCTATCCAACTATGGCTACACCTTC. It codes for CASSAQLLSNYGYTF. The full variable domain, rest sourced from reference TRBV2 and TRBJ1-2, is EPEVTQTPSHQVTQMGQEVILRCVPISNHLYFYWYRQILGQKVEFLVSFYNNEISEKSEIFDDQFSVERPDGSNFTLKIRSTKLEDSAMYFCASSAQLLSNYGYTFGSGTRLTVV.

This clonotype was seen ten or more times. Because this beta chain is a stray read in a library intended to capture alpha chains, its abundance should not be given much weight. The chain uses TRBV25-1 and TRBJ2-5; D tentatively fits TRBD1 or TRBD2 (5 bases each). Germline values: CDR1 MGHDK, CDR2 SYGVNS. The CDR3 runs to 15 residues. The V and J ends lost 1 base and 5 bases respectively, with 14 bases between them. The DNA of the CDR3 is TGTGCCAGCAGTGAATTAGGGGAGCCACGGGAGACCCAGTACTTC. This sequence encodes CASSELGEPRETQYF.

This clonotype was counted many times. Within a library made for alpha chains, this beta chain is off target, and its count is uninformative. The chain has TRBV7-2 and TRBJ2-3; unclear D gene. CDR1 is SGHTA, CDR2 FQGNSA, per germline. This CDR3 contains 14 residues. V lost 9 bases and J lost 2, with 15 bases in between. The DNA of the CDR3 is TGTGCCAGACCCCCCGGCAGTTACACAGATACGCAGTATTTT. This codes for CARPPGSYTDTQYF.

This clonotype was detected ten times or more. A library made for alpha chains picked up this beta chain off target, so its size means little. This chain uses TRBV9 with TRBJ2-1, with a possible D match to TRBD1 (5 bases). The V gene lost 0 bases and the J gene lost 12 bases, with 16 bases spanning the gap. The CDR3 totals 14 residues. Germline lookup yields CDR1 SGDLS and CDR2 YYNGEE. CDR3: CASSVAVGARVQFF. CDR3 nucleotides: TGTGCCAGCAGCGTAGCGGTAGGGGCTCGGGTGCAGTTCTTC.

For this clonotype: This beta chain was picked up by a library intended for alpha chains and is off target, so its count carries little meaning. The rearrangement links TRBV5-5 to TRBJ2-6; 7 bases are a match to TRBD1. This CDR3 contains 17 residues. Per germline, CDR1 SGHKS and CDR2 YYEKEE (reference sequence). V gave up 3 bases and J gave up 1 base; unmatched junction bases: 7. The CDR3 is CASSWDRPPSGANVLTF. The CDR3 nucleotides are TGTGCCAGCAGCTGGGACAGACCCCCGTCTGGGGCCAACGTCCTGACTTTC.

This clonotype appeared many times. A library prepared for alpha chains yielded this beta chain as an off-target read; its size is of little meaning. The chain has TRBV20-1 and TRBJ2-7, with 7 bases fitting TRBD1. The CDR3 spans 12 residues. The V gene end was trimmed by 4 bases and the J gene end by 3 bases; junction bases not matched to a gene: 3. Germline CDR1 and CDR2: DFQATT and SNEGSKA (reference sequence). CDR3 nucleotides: TGCAGTGCTAACGACAGGGTCTACGAGCAGTACTTC. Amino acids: CSANDRVYEQYF.

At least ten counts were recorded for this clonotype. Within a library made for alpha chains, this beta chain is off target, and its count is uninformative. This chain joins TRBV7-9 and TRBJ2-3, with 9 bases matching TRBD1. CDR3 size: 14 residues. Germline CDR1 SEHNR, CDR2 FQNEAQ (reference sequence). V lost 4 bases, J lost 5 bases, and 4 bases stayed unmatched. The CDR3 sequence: CASSYGTGRDTQYF. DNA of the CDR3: TGTGCCAGCAGCTATGGGACAGGGAGAGATACGCAGTATTTT. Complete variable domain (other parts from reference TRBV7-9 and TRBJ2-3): DTGVSQNPRHKITKRGQNVTFRCDPISEHNRLYWYRQTLGQGPEFLTYFQNEAQLEKSRLLSDRFSAERPKGSFSTLEIQRTEQGDSAMYLCASSYGTGRDTQYFGPGTRLTVL.

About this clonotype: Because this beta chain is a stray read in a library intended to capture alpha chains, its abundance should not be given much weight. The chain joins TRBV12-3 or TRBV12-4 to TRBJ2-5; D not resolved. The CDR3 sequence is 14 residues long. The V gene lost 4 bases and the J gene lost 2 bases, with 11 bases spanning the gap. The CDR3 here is CASSSRRPQETQYF. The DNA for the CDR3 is TGTGCCAGCAGTTCCCGACGTCCTCAAGAGACCCAGTACTTC.